A selection of T cell receptor beta chains follows, all from one sample in a study of T-cell memory formation after mild COVID-19. TCRdb passed the 5' RACE reads through MiXCR, listing each CDR3 protein once. The sample comprises 350,000 to 450,000 distinct CDR3 sequences, over 15% of which are singletons, and 8.4% rests with the top ten. The sequencing input was PBMCs or a T cell subset sorted from them (not recorded which). These receptors all come from an adult woman who had mild COVID-19 (a few samples of this study predate the infection). Cell type and time point are not known. Both conserved end residues are part of each CDR3. The D gene is left open where the match is weak. The size entry is marked missing in some rows and otherwise reads once, few, many or a size class.

TRBJ1-2	TRBD1	NA	TRBV7-2	CASSSQGATYGYTF	TGTGCCAGCAGCTCCCAGGGGGCAACCTATGGCTACACCTTC
TRBJ1-2	NA	few	TRBV30	CAWSRQSYGYTF	TGTGCCTGGAGTCGGCAGTCCTATGGCTACACCTTC
TRBJ1-1	TRBD1	NA	TRBV5-1	CASSLEGQGWTEAFF	TGCGCCAGCAGCTTGGAGGGACAGGGGTGGACTGAAGCTTTCTTT
TRBJ1-2	NA	NA	TRBV6-6	CASSNTGRYGYTF	TGTGCCAGCAGTAATACAGGGCGCTATGGCTACACCTTC
TRBJ2-3	TRBD1	many	TRBV7-9	CASSSGKQGASTDTQYF	TGTGCCAGCAGCTCCGGCAAACAGGGGGCCAGCACAGATACGCAGTATTTT
TRBJ2-1	NA	NA	TRBV3-1	CASSQEWREQFF	TGTGCCAGCAGCCAAGAATGGAGGGAGCAGTTCTTC
TRBJ1-1	TRBD1	many	TRBV5-1	CASSYGQGLNTEAFF	TGCGCCAGCAGCTACGGACAGGGACTGAACACTGAAGCTTTCTTT
TRBJ1-2	NA	NA	TRBV4-1	CASSQDWGRGMDYGYTF	TGCGCCAGCAGCCAAGATTGGGGACGGGGGATGGACTATGGCTACACCTTC
TRBJ1-5	TRBD1	NA	TRBV6-5	CASRSTGTQPQHF	TGTGCCAGCAGGTCGACAGGGACTCAGCCCCAGCATTTT
TRBJ2-1	TRBD1	once	TRBV4-1	CASSQPDRGRLGNEQFF	TGCGCCAGCAGCCAGCCCGACAGGGGGCGATTAGGGAATGAGCAGTTCTTC